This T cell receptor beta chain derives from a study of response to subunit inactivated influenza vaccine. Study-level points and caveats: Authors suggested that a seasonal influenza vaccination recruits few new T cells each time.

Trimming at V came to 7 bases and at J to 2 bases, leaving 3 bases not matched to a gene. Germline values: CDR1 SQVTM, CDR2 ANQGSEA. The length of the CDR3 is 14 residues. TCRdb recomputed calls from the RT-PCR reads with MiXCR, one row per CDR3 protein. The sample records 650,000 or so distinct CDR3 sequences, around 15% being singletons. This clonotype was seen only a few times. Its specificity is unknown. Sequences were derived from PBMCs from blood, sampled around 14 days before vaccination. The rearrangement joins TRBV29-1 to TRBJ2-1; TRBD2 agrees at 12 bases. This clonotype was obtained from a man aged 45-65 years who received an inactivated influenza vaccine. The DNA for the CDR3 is TGCAGCGCAAGGACTAGCGGGACCTACAATGAGCAGTTCTTC. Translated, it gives CSARTSGTYNEQFF.